Below, 19 T cell receptor beta chains from the same sample are listed, as sequenced in a study of radiotherapy plus CTLA-4 blockade in lung cancer. TCRdb's table, derived via immunoSEQ multiplex PCR, lists solely in-frame clones and lacks some. This sample has more than 25,000 clones, with more than 60% found just once. The sequencing here drew on peripheral blood, taken from a patient treated with radiotherapy plus ipilimumab. These receptors originate from a human donor with non-small cell lung cancer who had stable disease on radiotherapy plus ipilimumab.

The chain recombines TRBV6-5 with TRBJ1-2; 9 nucleotides agree with TRBD1. The V and J ends lost 6 bases and 2 bases, in that order; junction bases with no gene match: 7. Germline CDR1 reads MNHEY; CDR2 reads SVGAGI. There are 15 residues in the CDR3. This chain's CDR3 is CASRPKGQGNYGYTF. The CDR3 DNA is TGTGCCAGCAGACCCAAGGGACAGGGAAACTATGGCTACACCTTC.

The rearrangement uses TRBV6-1 and TRBJ2-3; the match to TRBD1 covers 9 bases. Germline trimming cut 6 bases from V and 4 bases from J; bases unmatched to any gene: 5. The CDR3 length is 14 residues. Germline CDR1 MNHNS, CDR2 SASEGT. CDR3 region: CASSRQGVADTQYF. DNA of the CDR3: TGTGCCAGCAGCAGACAGGGGGTTGCAGATACGCAGTATTTT.

Regarding this clone: A junction end diverges from the germline sequence, so it may reflect a read error. This chain joins TRBV6-5 and TRBJ1-1; D ambiguous. Looked up from germline, CDR1 is MNHEY and CDR2 is SVGAGI. CDR3 length: 14 residues. The CDR3 DNA follows: TGTGCCAGCATTCCCGGGCGCGGGAACACTGAAGCTTCCTTT. Translation gives CASIPGRGNTEASF.

The chain recombines TRBV6-4 with TRBJ2-6; D gene unclear. V was trimmed by 3 bases and J by 1 base, leaving 13 bases between them. The CDR3 has 17 amino acids. CDR1 is MRHNA, CDR2 SNTAGT, per germline. CDR3 loop: CASSEFGIRSGANVLTF. As DNA, the CDR3 is TGTGCCAGCAGTGAGTTTGGTATACGATCTGGGGCCAACGTCCTGACTTTC.

The chain employs TRBV7-2 and TRBJ1-4; D might be TRBD1 (5 bases). Germline V CDR1 and CDR2: SGHTA, FQGNSA. Between the trimmed V and J ends, which lost 6 bases and 3 bases, there was a span of 20 bases. This CDR3 comprises 17 residues. CDR3 protein: CASSPTHRGSSNEKLFF. The CDR3 DNA reads TGTGCCAGCAGTCCCACCCACCGGGGCTCTTCTAATGAAAAACTGTTTTTT.

The chain couples TRBV7-8 to TRBJ1-1; D possibly corresponds to TRBD1 (5 bases). Trimming removed 10 bases at V and 4 bases at J, with 16 bases between. The CDR3 is 13 amino acids. Germline V gives CDR1 SGHVS, CDR2 FQNEAQ. Here the CDR3 DNA reads TGTGCCACCTCGCGGACACCGGCCACTGAAGCTTTCTTT. The encoded protein is CATSRTPATEAFF.

J is TRBJ1-1 and V is TRBV25-1; D uncertain. The CDR3 has 14 residues. V was shortened by 7 bases and J by 2 bases, with 14 bases between the two germline ends. CDR1 and CDR2 (germline): MGHDK, SYGVNS. The CDR3 coding sequence is TGTGCCAGCAAGGGCCCCCCGGTAAACACTGAAGCTTTCTTT. Amino acids: CASKGPPVNTEAFF.

The chain combines TRBV10-2 with TRBJ1-4; D remains ambiguous. V lost 2 bases, J lost 8 bases, and 18 bases lay in between. The CDR3 has 16 amino acids. CDR1 WSHSY and CDR2 SAAADI come from the germline V gene. As DNA, the CDR3 is TGCGCCAGCAGTGAGCCACGGGCCGCAGACGGAGAAAAACTGTTTTTT. This codes for CASSEPRAADGEKLFF.

The V call is TRBV19, the J call TRBJ2-2, with unresolved D. Germline V gives CDR1 LNHDA, CDR2 SQIVND (reference sequence). The V and J ends lost 3 bases and 0 bases respectively, with 5 bases between them. The CDR3 contains 14 residues. DNA for the CDR3: TGTGCCAGTAGTATCCGCTCGAACACCGGGGAGCTGTTTTTT. It codes for CASSIRSNTGELFF.

This chain connects TRBV1 to TRBJ1-3; TRBD1, the table's D call, lacks a check against the DNA. TRBV1 is assigned pseudogene status. This CDR3 region has 15 residues. CDR3 sequence reads: CTSNRTPTSGNTIYF. DNA of the CDR3: TGCACCAGCAACCGGACACCGACCTCTGGAAACACCATATATTTT.

This clone was observed a handful of times. The J gene is TRBJ2-3, the V gene TRBV5-1, with 9 nucleotides matching TRBD1. Germline lookup yields CDR1 SGHRS and CDR2 YFSETQ. V dropped 3 bases and J dropped 4; count of bases not matched to a gene: 3. This CDR3 spans 14 amino acids. CDR3 protein: CASSYGQGSDTQYF. CDR3 bases: TGCGCCAGCAGCTACGGACAGGGGTCAGATACGCAGTATTTT.

The sample holds a few counts of this clone. This chain links TRBV9 with TRBJ2-3; TRBD1 matches 10 bases. The J segment lost 4 bases and the V segment lost 0 bases, leaving 8 bases of the junction unmatched. Germline V gene lookup returns CDR1 SGDLS and CDR2 YYNGEE. The CDR3 length is 17 residues. This CDR3 is CASSVETTGGAADTQYF. In DNA, the CDR3 is TGTGCCAGCAGCGTAGAGACGACAGGGGGCGCAGCAGATACGCAGTATTTT.

In this sample, this clone turned up a few times. The rearrangement uses TRBV5-1 and TRBJ1-1; D unclear. The CDR3 loop spans 14 amino acids. The V and J ends lost 0 bases and 1 base respectively, with 7 bases between them. CDR1 is SGHRS and CDR2 is YFSETQ in the germline V gene. CDR3 region: CASSLDQANTEAFF. The CDR3 region has the DNA TGCGCCAGCAGCTTGGACCAGGCGAACACTGAAGCTTTCTTT. Variable domain in full (rest from reference TRBV5-1 and TRBJ1-1): KAGVTQTPRYLIKTRGQQVTLSCSPISGHRSVSWYQQTPGQGLQFLFEYFSETQRNKGNFPGRFSGRQFSNSRSEMNVSTLELGDSALYLCASSLDQANTEAFFGQGTRLTVV.

Concerning this clone: It is unclear where the CDR3 begins or ends on the DNA, so no DNA is shown, and the CDR3 is as TCRdb lists it. The chain joins TRBV6-1 to TRBJ1-5; the table's D call, TRBD1, was not checked against the DNA. Looked up from germline, CDR1 is MNHNS and CDR2 is SASEGT. The CDR3 region is 13 residues in length, termini included. CDR3: CASILDRNQPQHF.

V usage is TRBV10-2 and J usage is TRBJ1-2; tentatively, D is TRBD1 (5 bases). In germline, CDR1 is WSHSY, CDR2 SAAADI. The V end lost 3 bases, the J end lost 3 bases, and 8 bases lay between the germline ends. The length of the CDR3 is 13 residues. CDR3 nucleotide sequence: TGCGCCAGCAGTGATCCAGGGTACTATGGCTACACCTTC. Translating it yields CASSDPGYYGYTF.

In this sample, this clone turned up once. The V call is TRBV7-9, the J call TRBJ1-1, with TRBD1 as a possible D gene (6 bases). Trimming took 0 bases from V and 8 from J, leaving 13 bases between them. Germline values: CDR1 SEHNR, CDR2 FQNEAQ (reference sequence). The CDR3 contains 14 residues. The CDR3 DNA reads TGTGCCAGCAGCTTAGCTTTATGGGGGGCGGAAGCTTTCTTT. It codes for CASSLALWGAEAFF.

The CDR3 sequence is CASSSGRTPMGTEAFF. CDR3 nucleotide sequence: TGCGCCAGCAGCTCCGGCCGGACCCCAATGGGGACTGAAGCTTTCTTT. The chain combines TRBV5-1 with TRBJ1-1; D gene uncertain. The germline CDR1 and CDR2 sequences are SGHRS and YFSETQ. This CDR3 spans 16 amino acids. V lost 3 bases, J lost 5 bases, and 20 bases lay in between. The entire variable domain, with the rest obtained from reference TRBV5-1 and TRBJ1-1, is as follows: KAGVTQTPRYLIKTRGQQVTLSCSPISGHRSVSWYQQTPGQGLQFLFEYFSETQRNKGNFPGRFSGRQFSNSRSEMNVSTLELGDSALYLCASSSGRTPMGTEAFFGQGTRLTVV.

The chain is built from TRBV7-8 and TRBJ2-3; 9 bases line up with TRBD2. The V gene end was trimmed by 11 bases and the J gene end by 3 bases; junction bases not matched to a gene: 6. The germline V gene has CDR1 SGHVS and CDR2 FQNEAQ. CDR3 size: 13 residues. CDR3 in amino acids: CAGAGGRTDTQYF. Here the CDR3 DNA reads TGTGCCGGCGCGGGGGGGCGAACAGATACGCAGTATTTT. Variable domain in full (rest from reference TRBV7-8 and TRBJ2-3): GAGVSQSPRYKVAKRGQDVALRCDPISGHVSLFWYQQALGQGPEFLTYFQNEAQLDKSGLPSDRFFAERPEGSVSTLKIQRTQQEDSAVYLCAGAGGRTDTQYFGPGTRLTVL.

CDR3 protein: CASRGDGYTGELFF. The CDR3 DNA is TGTGCCAGCAGGGGGGACGGATACACCGGGGAGCTGTTTTTT. The genes are TRBV2 and TRBJ2-2; D may correspond to TRBD1 or TRBD2 (5 bases each). The germline CDR1 and CDR2 sequences are SNHLY and FYNNEI. The CDR3 sequence is 14 residues long. Trimming removed 6 bases from V and 3 bases from J, with 11 bases in between.